Here is one T cell receptor (beta chain) with its context. Its antigen is not known. Losses at the gene ends were 11 bases for V and 6 bases for J; bases not matched to a gene: 9. The CDR3 totals 13 residues. Germline V gene data show CDR1 as MNHEY and CDR2 as SVGAGI. The sample is drawn from a study of T cell responses to AZD1222 COVID-19 vaccine. Study-wide results and caveats: Baseline testing showed seropositivity in only a handful of AZD1222 recipients.

TCRdb's copy holds only in-frame clones and misses some; the assay was immunoSEQ multiplex PCR. The repertoire has around 130,000 clones, about 91% of them found once; the top ten carry about 3.5%. The starting material was peripheral blood, obtained on day 0 of AZD1222 vaccination. This TCR came from an adult in good health. This chain links TRBV6-5 with TRBJ1-4; 7 bases line up with TRBD1. The CDR3 DNA sequence: TGTGCCGGCGCTAAGGGGGCCTATGAAAAACTGTTTTTT. This codes for CAGAKGAYEKLFF.